Below, 20 T cell receptor beta chains from the same sample are listed, as sequenced in a study of control samples from healthy donors and cancer patients (dated by TCRdb to the early 2020s). Library preparation employed the immunoSEQ multiplex PCR assay. TCRdb limited this immuneACCESS table to in-frame rearrangements with V and J called. A share of clones is missing; checked studies link under half to unresolved V genes, and the rest is unexplained. Counted in this sample were some 71,000 clones; 87% of them appeared once. The ten biggest clones cover around 2% of the sample. Sequenced sample: PBMCs. These receptors came from a woman in her fifties or sixties with head and neck cancer.

This clone was detected a few times. CDR3 sequence reads: CASSEWDRATEAFF. For the CDR3, the DNA is TGTGCCAGCAGTGAATGGGACAGGGCCACTGAAGCTTTCTTT. The V call is TRBV25-1, the J call TRBJ1-1, with 9 positions matching TRBD1. This CDR3 spans 14 amino acids. CDR1 is MGHDK and CDR2 is SYGVNS in the germline V gene. V shed 1 base, J shed 4 bases, and the junction held 1 base outside the gene matches.

This clone was found a few times. The gene calls are TRBV27 and TRBJ1-2, with D unclear. Germline lookup yields CDR1 MNHEY and CDR2 SMNVEV (reference sequence). Trimming left V 3 bases short and J 2 bases short, with 7 bases between. This CDR3 has 13 residues. Here the CDR3 DNA reads TGTGCCAGCAGTTTCGAGGGAAACTATGGCTACACCTTC. It encodes CASSFEGNYGYTF.

This clone was counted between two and nine times. The chain recombines TRBV5-1 with TRBJ1-1; 9 nucleotides line up with TRBD1. The CDR3 length is 17 residues. After removal of 7 bases from V and 3 bases from J, the junction contained 16 bases not matched to a gene. Germline V gives CDR1 SGHRS, CDR2 YFSETQ. CDR3 sequence reads: CASRRTGTGKGDTEAFF. CDR3 in DNA: TGCGCCAGCCGCCGAACAGGGACAGGGAAAGGGGACACTGAAGCTTTCTTT.

The chain joins TRBV2 to TRBJ1-2; 7 bases are a match to TRBD1. The CDR3 is 16 amino acids. The V gene end was trimmed by 6 bases and the J gene end by 8 bases; junction bases not matched to a gene: 18. Germline CDR1 SNHLY, CDR2 FYNNEI. CDR3 protein: CASRMPWDRSSRGYTF. The CDR3 DNA is TGTGCCAGCAGGATGCCCTGGGACAGATCTTCTCGAGGCTACACCTTC.

V gene TRBV27 combines with J gene TRBJ1-2; D call uncertain. The CDR3 extends over 13 amino acids. From germline, CDR1 is MNHEY and CDR2 SMNVEV (reference sequence). Trimming stripped 5 bases from V and 6 bases from J, with 13 bases between. The CDR3 spells CASSRLGFDGYTF. For the CDR3, the DNA is TGTGCCAGCAGTCGACTAGGGTTTGATGGCTACACCTTC.

The rearrangement joins TRBV18 to TRBJ2-1; D might be TRBD2 (6 bases). V was shortened by 2 bases and J by 6 bases, with 11 bases between the two germline ends. This CDR3 has 14 residues. CDR1 and CDR2 (germline): KGHSH, LQKENI. CDR3 nucleotide sequence: TGTGCCAGCTCACCAGGGGGGTCGGTCAATGAGCAGTTCTTC. Translated: CASSPGGSVNEQFF. Supplemented by reference TRBV18 and TRBJ2-1, the full variable domain reads NAGVMQNPRHLVRRRGQEARLRCSPMKGHSHVYWYRQLPEEGLKFMVYLQKENIIDESGMPKERFSAEFPKEGPSILRIQQVVRGDSAAYFCASSPGGSVNEQFFGPGTRLTVL.

This clone was detected once. The V call is TRBV3-1 (or the pseudogene TRBV3-2), the J call TRBJ2-5; a possible D gene is TRBD1 (5 bases). The germline gives CDR1 LGHDT, CDR2 YNNKEL (reference sequence). The CDR3 covers 14 residues. V was pared by 5 bases and J by 1 base, with 11 bases between. CDR3 amino acids: CASSSRAFQETQYF. In DNA form, the CDR3 reads TGTGCCAGCAGCTCCAGGGCCTTCCAAGAGACCCAGTACTTC.

The chain employs TRBV6-6 and TRBJ2-3, with D possibly being TRBD2 (7 bases). Between the trimmed V and J ends, which lost 8 bases and 3 bases, there was a span of 12 bases. Germline values: CDR1 MNHNY, CDR2 SVGAGI (reference sequence). The CDR3 sequence is 13 residues long. DNA of the CDR3: TGTGCCAGCGGGGGGAGGGGGACAGATACGCAGTATTTT. Its protein product is CASGGRGTDTQYF.

The V and J genes are TRBV2 and TRBJ1-1; TRBD1 matches 10 bases. The V gene end was trimmed by 4 bases and the J gene end by 7 bases; junction bases not matched to a gene: 3. Looked up from germline, CDR1 is SNHLY and CDR2 is FYNNEI. The CDR3 totals 13 residues. For the CDR3, the DNA is TGTGCCAGCAGTGGGACAGGGGGATATGAAGCTTTCTTT. This encodes CASSGTGGYEAFF. Variable domain in full (rest from reference TRBV2 and TRBJ1-1): EPEVTQTPSHQVTQMGQEVILRCVPISNHLYFYWYRQILGQKVEFLVSFYNNEISEKSEIFDDQFSVERPDGSNFTLKIRSTKLEDSAMYFCASSGTGGYEAFFGQGTRLTVV.

This sequence joins TRBV5-4 and TRBJ2-7; D is perhaps TRBD1 (6 bases). The germline V and J ends were trimmed by 1 base and 1 base, with 12 bases remaining between them. The CDR3 is 15 amino acids. Per the germline V gene, CDR1 is SGHNT and CDR2 is YYREEE (reference sequence). This chain's CDR3 is CASSLQGRMSYEQYF. CDR3 bases: TGTGCCAGCAGCTTGCAGGGGCGCATGTCCTACGAGCAGTACTTC.

Here the CDR3 reads CASSPQGALEKTQYF. Written as DNA, the CDR3 is TGTGCCAGCAGCCCACAGGGGGCTTTGGAGAAGACCCAGTACTTC. This sequence joins TRBV7-9 and TRBJ2-5; 9 bases align to TRBD1. The CDR3 has 15 residues. J was trimmed by 6 bases and V by 5 bases; bases with no gene match: 10. CDR1 and CDR2 (germline): SEHNR, FQNEAQ (reference sequence).

The V and J genes are TRBV6-5 and TRBJ1-5, with 8 bases lining up with TRBD1. Germline loops: CDR1 MNHEY, CDR2 SVGAGI. J was trimmed by 4 bases and V by 5 bases; bases with no gene match: 4. This CDR3 has 14 residues. The CDR3 here is CASSLRTGNQPQHF. As DNA, the CDR3 is TGTGCCAGCAGTCTCCGGACAGGGAATCAGCCCCAGCATTTT.

The chain links TRBV7-9 to TRBJ1-5; D is perhaps TRBD1 (5 bases). Germline-derived CDR1 and CDR2 are SEHNR and FQNEAQ (reference sequence). This CDR3 has 16 residues. Trimming pared 2 bases from V and 6 bases from J, leaving 17 bases between. CDR3 in DNA: TGTGCCAGCAGCTTATGGGCAGGGAAAGGGATTCAGCCCCAGCATTTT. This sequence encodes CASSLWAGKGIQPQHF.

The genes are TRBV28 and TRBJ1-1; D unresolved. The CDR3 runs to 16 residues. The V end was cut by 4 bases, the J end by 0 bases, with 15 bases between. Germline V gene lookup returns CDR1 MDHEN and CDR2 SYDVKM. Here the CDR3 DNA reads TGTGCCAGCAGTTCAGCGGAGGGAGGATTGAACACTGAAGCTTTCTTT. It yields the protein CASSSAEGGLNTEAFF.

This chain uses TRBV28 with TRBJ1-5; 9 nucleotides agree with TRBD1. The CDR3 contains 15 residues. Trimming at V came to 7 bases and at J to 9 bases, leaving 13 bases not matched to a gene. The V gene's germline CDR1 is MDHEN and CDR2 SYDVKM. The CDR3 reads CASTPLQGANGPQHF. CDR3 sequence (DNA): TGTGCCAGCACTCCTTTACAGGGGGCTAATGGGCCCCAGCATTTT.

The V gene is TRBV7-2, the J gene TRBJ1-1; perhaps TRBD1 as D (6 bases). This CDR3 has 14 residues. Between the trimmed V and J ends, which lost 1 base and 7 bases, there was a span of 13 bases. Germline V gene data show CDR1 as SGHTA and CDR2 as FQGNSA. The CDR3 bases are TGTGCCAGCAGCTTAGGTGGGGGCGGAGGTGAAGCTTTCTTT. Encoded protein: CASSLGGGGGEAFF. The full variable domain, with the rest looked up from reference TRBV7-2 and TRBJ1-1, is GAGVSQSPSNKVTEKGKDVELRCDPISGHTALYWYRQSLGQGLEFLIYFQGNSAPDKSGLPSDRFSAERTGGSVSTLTIQRTQQEDSAVYLCASSLGGGGGEAFFGQGTRLTVV.

The J gene is TRBJ1-1, the V gene TRBV11-2, with unresolved D. The CDR3 spans 15 residues. Per the germline V gene, CDR1 is SGHAT and CDR2 is FQNNGV. V lost 4 bases and J 1 base, leaving 13 bases between the germline ends. The CDR3 is CASSSQPPPNTEAFF. CDR3 sequence (DNA): TGTGCCAGCAGCTCCCAACCCCCACCGAACACTGAAGCTTTCTTT.

This chain links TRBV5-1 with TRBJ2-2; possible D gene TRBD1, 6 bases. Between the trimmed V and J ends, which lost 5 bases and 1 base, there was a span of 9 bases. CDR1 is SGHRS, CDR2 YFSETQ, per germline. The CDR3 extends over 14 amino acids. The CDR3 here is CASRMGQNTGELFF. The CDR3 bases are TGCGCCAGCAGAATGGGACAGAACACCGGGGAGCTGTTTTTT.

The V call is TRBV27, the J call TRBJ1-6; D call uncertain. Germline lookup yields CDR1 MNHEY and CDR2 SMNVEV (reference sequence). V shed 4 bases and J shed 7 bases, with 11 bases lying between them. CDR3 size: 14 residues. CDR3 sequence: CASSSGYENSPLHF. The DNA of the CDR3 is TGTGCCAGCAGTTCCGGATATGAGAATTCACCCCTCCACTTT.

The chain uses TRBV19 and TRBJ1-1; 8 bases are a match to TRBD1. V lost 6 bases and J lost 1; bases outside the gene matches: 4. Germline CDR1 LNHDA, CDR2 SQIVND (reference sequence). This CDR3 is 14 amino acids long. The chain's CDR3 is CASRNQGANTEAFF. The CDR3 DNA is TGTGCCAGTAGAAATCAGGGGGCGAACACTGAAGCTTTCTTT.